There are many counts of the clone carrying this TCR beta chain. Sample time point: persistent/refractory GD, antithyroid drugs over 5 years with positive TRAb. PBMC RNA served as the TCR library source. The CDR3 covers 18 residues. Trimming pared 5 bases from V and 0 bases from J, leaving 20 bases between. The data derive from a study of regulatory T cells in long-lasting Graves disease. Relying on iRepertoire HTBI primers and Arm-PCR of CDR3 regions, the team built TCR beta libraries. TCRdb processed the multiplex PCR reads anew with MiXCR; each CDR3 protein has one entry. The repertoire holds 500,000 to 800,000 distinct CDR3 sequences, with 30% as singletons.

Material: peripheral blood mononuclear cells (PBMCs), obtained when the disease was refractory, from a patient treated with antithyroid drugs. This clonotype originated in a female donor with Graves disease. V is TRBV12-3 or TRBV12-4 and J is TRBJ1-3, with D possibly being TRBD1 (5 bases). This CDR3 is CASSTSRQPSDSGNTIYF. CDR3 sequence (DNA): TGTGCCAGCAGTACTAGTAGACAGCCATCGGACTCTGGAAACACCATATATTTT.